A selection of T cell receptor beta chains follows, all from one sample in a study of cytomegalovirus exposure and HLA in healthy donors. Clones were read by immunoSEQ multiplex PCR, and TCRdb kept only the in-frame ones, dropping some. The sample lists 110,000 to 150,000 clones; around 80% were seen once. Sequencing input: PBMCs. Every receptor here comes from a man aged 25 to 40 in good health and CMV-seronegative. CDR3s include the opening cysteine and the closing phenylalanine or tryptophan. The order of the fields is clone size, J gene, D gene, V gene, CDR3 protein, CDR3 DNA. D genes are given only for firm matches. Some rows mark clone size as missing; the rest say once, few, many or name a class of expanded clone.

>.|TRBJ2-1|TRBD1|TRBV30
CAATGGWEQFF
TGTGCCGCTACAGGGGGTTGGGAGCAGTTCTTC
>.|TRBJ2-1|.|TRBV27
CASRSSSYNEQFF
TGTGCCAGCAGGAGCTCCTCCTACAATGAGCAGTTCTTC
>.|TRBJ1-4|TRBD1|TRBV6-1
CASRPGQGGGKLFF
TGTGCCAGCAGACCGGGACAGGGAGGCGGGAAACTGTTTTTT
>once|TRBJ1-2|TRBD1|TRBV7-2
CASSSRTGEYNYGYTF
TGTGCCAGCAGCTCAAGGACAGGAGAATACAACTATGGCTACACCTTC
>.|TRBJ2-3|.|TRBV5-1
CASIEGASVGTDTQYF
TGCGCCAGCATTGAAGGAGCGTCAGTAGGCACAGATACGCAGTATTTT
>.|TRBJ1-2|.|TRBV5-4
CASSQGQSYGYTF
TGTGCCAGCAGCCAAGGACAGTCCTATGGCTACACCTTC
>.|TRBJ1-2|.|TRBV18
CASSPDRDYGYTF
TGTGCCAGCTCACCAGACAGAGACTATGGCTACACCTTC
>.|TRBJ1-1|TRBD1|TRBV7-9
CASTLTGNAEAFF
TGTGCCAGCACCCTGACAGGGAACGCTGAAGCTTTCTTT
>.|TRBJ2-7|.|TRBV6-1
CASRQWREQYF
TGTGCCAGCAGGCAGTGGAGGGAGCAGTACTTC
>.|TRBJ2-1|.|TRBV7-2
CASSLAHSSGSPNEQFF
TGTGCCAGCAGCTTAGCCCACTCCTCCGGGAGTCCCAATGAGCAGTTCTTC
>.|TRBJ2-3|TRBD1|TRBV19
CASSIIGQGVADTQYF
TGTGCCAGTAGTATAATCGGCCAGGGGGTGGCAGATACGCAGTATTTT
>.|TRBJ2-3|TRBD1|TRBV5-1
CASSFRQGQADTQYF
TGCGCCAGCAGCTTCCGACAGGGCCAGGCAGATACGCAGTATTTT
>.|TRBJ2-1|.|TRBV5-1
CASSSGQGGNEQFF
TGCGCCAGCAGCTCCGGACAGGGAGGGAATGAGCAGTTCTTC
>once|TRBJ2-6|TRBD1|TRBV7-9
CASSPLQGAGANVLTF
TGTGCCAGCAGCCCTCTACAGGGGGCTGGGGCCAACGTCCTGACTTTC
>.|TRBJ1-1|.|TRBV28
CASTPGRGVGWEAFF
TGTGCCAGCACCCCAGGGAGGGGCGTGGGGTGGGAAGCTTTCTTT
>.|TRBJ1-2|.|TRBV5-1
CASSSRGFHYGYTF
TGCGCCAGCAGTAGCAGGGGTTTCCACTATGGCTACACCTTC
>medium-sized|TRBJ1-3|.|TRBV9
CARTGVGNTIYF
TGTGCCAGGACCGGGGTAGGAAACACCATATATTTT
>.|TRBJ1-2|TRBD1|TRBV6-6
CASSDAGTGYYGYTF
TGTGCCAGCAGTGACGCTGGGACAGGGTACTATGGCTACACCTTC
>.|TRBJ1-2|TRBD1|TRBV5-4
CASSLQGAFYGYTF
TGTGCCAGCAGCTTACAGGGGGCGTTCTACGGCTACACCTTC
>.|TRBJ2-7|.|TRBV4-1
CASSRTGTSGNIEQYF
TGCGCCAGCAGCCGAACCGGGACTTCAGGGAACATCGAGCAGTACTTC
>.|TRBJ2-4|.|TRBV5-1
CASSLADNKNIQYF
TGCGCCAGCAGCTTGGCGGACAACAAAAACATTCAGTACTTC
>few|TRBJ1-1|.|TRBV7-9
CASSFRGGNTEAFF
TGTGCCAGCAGCTTCCGAGGGGGGAACACTGAAGCTTTCTTT
>.|TRBJ2-1|.|TRBV28
CASSPGGSSSYNEQFF
TGTGCCAGCAGTCCCGGCGGGTCGAGCTCCTACAATGAGCAGTTCTTC
>.|TRBJ2-7|.|TRBV27
CASSFQGSSYEQYF
TGTGCCAGCAGTTTTCAGGGGAGCTCCTACGAGCAGTACTTC
>.|TRBJ1-1|.|TRBV11-3
CASSLAGDTEAFF
TGTGCCAGCAGCTTAGCAGGGGACACTGAAGCTTTCTTT
>.|TRBJ1-1|.|TRBV12-5
CASGLRLSTGYMNTEAFF
TGTGCTAGTGGTTTAAGGCTATCTACGGGATATATGAACACTGAAGCTTTCTTT
>.|TRBJ1-1|TRBD1|TRBV5-1
CASSPQGANTEAFF
TGCGCCAGCAGCCCACAGGGGGCAAACACTGAAGCTTTCTTT
>.|TRBJ2-7|TRBD1|TRBV5-1
CASSSRQGAPGYEQYF
TGCGCCAGCAGCTCGCGCCAGGGGGCCCCGGGTTACGAGCAGTACTTC
>.|TRBJ1-2|TRBD1|TRBV7-9
CASSRQGLYGYTF
TGTGCCAGCAGCCGACAGGGCCTCTATGGCTACACCTTC
>.|TRBJ1-1|.|TRBV5-4
CASSGQTYMNTEAFF
TGTGCCAGCAGCGGACAGACTTACATGAACACTGAAGCTTTCTTT
>.|TRBJ2-7|.|TRBV29-1
CSVEQQGPYEQYF
TGCAGCGTCGAACAACAGGGACCCTACGAGCAGTACTTC
>few|TRBJ1-2|TRBD1|TRBV6-1
CASRGPGQGGTYTF
TGTGCCAGCAGAGGACCGGGACAGGGTGGGACCTACACCTTC
>.|TRBJ2-2|.|TRBV15
CATSGRGSGPLTGELFF
TGTGCCACCAGCGGGCGGGGCTCAGGGCCCCTTACCGGGGAGCTGTTTTTT
>few|TRBJ1-2|.|TRBV29-1
CSVEREANVYGYPF
TGCAGCGTTGAGAGGGAAGCGAACGTCTATGGCTACCCCTTC